A selection of T cell receptor beta chains follows, all from one sample in a study of human T cells and chemical hapten exposure. TCRdb reanalysed the 5' RACE reads using MiXCR and keeps one entry per CDR3 protein. This table has tens of thousands of distinct CDR3 sequences, roughly 15% appearing once. These receptors originate from a female donor in good health. Each CDR3 is given with its conserved first and last residue. The D gene is left open where the match is weak. Where a row states a size, it is once, few, many or the class of an expanded clone; other rows omit it.

j_call d_call v_call clone_size cdr3_nt cdr3_aa
TRBJ2-3 TRBD2 TRBV6-5 - TGTGCCAGCAGGTCTAGCGGGAGCGTCTCAGATACGCAGTATTTT CASRSSGSVSDTQYF
TRBJ2-5 - TRBV27 few TGTGCCAGCAGTTTGATTGGGTACCAAGAGACCCAGTACTTC CASSLIGYQETQYF
TRBJ2-1 TRBD2 TRBV6-1 few TGTGCCAGCAGGTTGGGACTAGGAGTTAATGAGCAGTTCTTC CASRLGLGVNEQFF
TRBJ1-1 TRBD1 TRBV15 few TGTGCCACCAGGACCCGGGGGCAGGGGGCTGCTGAAGCTTTCTTT CATRTRGQGAAEAFF
TRBJ2-7 TRBD2 TRBV6-2/TRBV6-3 - TGTGCCAGCAGAAGAACACTAGCGGGGGGCGACGAGCAGTACTTC CASRRTLAGGDEQYF
TRBJ2-1 TRBD2 TRBV5-1 few TGCGCCAGCAGCTTGATATTAGCGGGGGTACTCTACAATGAGCAGTTCTTC CASSLILAGVLYNEQFF
TRBJ2-1 TRBD2 TRBV10-3 - TGTGCCATCAGTGATTCGGGAGGGCCCTACAATGAGCAGTTCTTC CAISDSGGPYNEQFF
TRBJ2-5 - TRBV5-1 - TGCGCCAGCAGCTTGCAAGCCATGGAGACCCAGTACTTC CASSLQAMETQYF
TRBJ2-7 TRBD2 TRBV6-5 - TGTGCCAGCAGTTACTGGGGGGGGGAGGGCGAGCAGTACTTC CASSYWGGEGEQYF
TRBJ1-2 - TRBV2 few TGTGCCAGCACCAATTTGGGGGGAGCCGCACATGCGAGCTATGGCTACACCTTC CASTNLGGAAHASYGYTF
TRBJ1-1 - TRBV7-9 - TGTGCCAGCAGCTTAGCGAAACCACAGGGTCTGGCCACTGAAGCTTTCTTT CASSLAKPQGLATEAFF